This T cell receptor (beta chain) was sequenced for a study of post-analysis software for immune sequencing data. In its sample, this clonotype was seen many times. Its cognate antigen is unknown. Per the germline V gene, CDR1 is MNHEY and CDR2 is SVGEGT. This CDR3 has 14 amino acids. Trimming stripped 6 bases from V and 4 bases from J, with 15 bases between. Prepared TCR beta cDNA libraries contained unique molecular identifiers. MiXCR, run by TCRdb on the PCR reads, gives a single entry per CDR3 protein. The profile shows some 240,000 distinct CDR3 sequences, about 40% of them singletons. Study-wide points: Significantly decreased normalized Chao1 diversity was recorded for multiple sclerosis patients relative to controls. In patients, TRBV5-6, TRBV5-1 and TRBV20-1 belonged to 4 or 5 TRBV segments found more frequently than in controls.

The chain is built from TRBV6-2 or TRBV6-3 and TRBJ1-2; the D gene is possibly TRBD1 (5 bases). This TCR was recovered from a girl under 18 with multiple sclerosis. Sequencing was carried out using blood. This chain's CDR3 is CASRLRDDIYGYTF. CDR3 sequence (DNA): TGTGCCAGCAGACTTCGGGACGACATCTATGGCTACACCTTC.